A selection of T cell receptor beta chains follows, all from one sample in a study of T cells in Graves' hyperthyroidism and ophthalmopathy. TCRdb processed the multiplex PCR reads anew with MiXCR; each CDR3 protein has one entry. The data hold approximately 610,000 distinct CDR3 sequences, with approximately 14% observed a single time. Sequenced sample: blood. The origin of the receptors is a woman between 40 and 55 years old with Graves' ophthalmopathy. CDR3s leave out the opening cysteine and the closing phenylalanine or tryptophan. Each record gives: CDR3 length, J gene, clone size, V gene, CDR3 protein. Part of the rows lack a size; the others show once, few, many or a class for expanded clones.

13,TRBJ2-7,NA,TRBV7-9,ASSLLTGSGDEQY
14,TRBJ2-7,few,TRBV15,ATSRPGTSGAYEQY
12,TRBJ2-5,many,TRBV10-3,AISEIDRSETQY
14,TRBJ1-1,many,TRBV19,ASITGTGLGNTEAF
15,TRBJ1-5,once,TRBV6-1,ASSPGQGVSLNQPQH
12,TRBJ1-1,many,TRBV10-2,ASSEWGQNTEAF
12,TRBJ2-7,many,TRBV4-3,ASSQESSSYEQY
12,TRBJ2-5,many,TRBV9,ASSSSPVQETQY
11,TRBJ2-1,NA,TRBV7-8,ASSRDRVNEQF
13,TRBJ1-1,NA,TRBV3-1,ASSQEGGVTIEAF
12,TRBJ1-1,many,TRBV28,ASSLGDRETEAF
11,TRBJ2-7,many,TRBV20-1,SARRGGLDEQY
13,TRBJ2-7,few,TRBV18,ASSPTQLAADEQY
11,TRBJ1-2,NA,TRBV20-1,SAREQGTHGYT
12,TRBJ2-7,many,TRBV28,ASRPSGAKYEQY
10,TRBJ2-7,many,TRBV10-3,AGGPTSYEQY
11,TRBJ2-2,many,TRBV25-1,ASSDAITGELF
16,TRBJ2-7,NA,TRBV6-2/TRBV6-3,ASSYTGTSGRKGGEQY
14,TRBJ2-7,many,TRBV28,ASRRLAGSGSYEQY
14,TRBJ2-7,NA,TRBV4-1,ASSPLAGRIGGEQY